The rows below give T cell receptor beta chains drawn from one sample of a study of cytomegalovirus exposure and HLA in healthy donors. Measured with immunoSEQ multiplex PCR; TCRdb has only the in-frame clones, and not every one. The profile shows fewer than 250,000 clones, roughly 80% of them singletons. Sequencing was done on a sample of PBMCs. These receptors were taken from a man aged 40-55 years in good health and CMV-seropositive. Each CDR3 is given with its conserved first and last residue. The order of the fields is D gene, clone size, J gene, V gene, CDR3 protein, CDR3 DNA. A D gene is named only where the DNA matches it firmly. Some rows mark clone size as missing; the rest say once, few, many or name a class of expanded clone.

d_call: TRBD1; clone_size: -; j_call: TRBJ2-7; v_call: TRBV27; cdr3_aa: CASSTDRVPHEQYF; cdr3_nt: TGTGCCAGCAGTACAGACAGGGTACCTCACGAGCAGTACTTC
d_call: TRBD1; clone_size: -; j_call: TRBJ2-5; v_call: TRBV5-1; cdr3_aa: CASSLTTGGAQTQYF; cdr3_nt: TGCGCCAGCAGCTTGACGACAGGGGGCGCCCAGACCCAGTACTTC
d_call: TRBD2; clone_size: -; j_call: TRBJ2-7; v_call: TRBV4-1; cdr3_aa: CASSHSSGNEQYF; cdr3_nt: TGCGCCAGCAGCCACTCTAGCGGGAACGAGCAGTACTTC
d_call: -; clone_size: -; j_call: TRBJ1-3; v_call: TRBV18; cdr3_aa: CASSNRSGNTIYF; cdr3_nt: TGTGCCAGCTCAAACAGGTCTGGAAACACCATATATTTT
d_call: -; clone_size: -; j_call: TRBJ1-2; v_call: TRBV7-9; cdr3_aa: CASSSHLAGANYGYTF; cdr3_nt: TGTGCCAGCAGCTCCCATTTGGCAGGGGCTAACTATGGCTACACCTTC
d_call: TRBD1; clone_size: -; j_call: TRBJ1-3; v_call: TRBV14; cdr3_aa: CASRTGALNTIYF; cdr3_nt: TGTGCCAGCCGGACAGGGGCGTTAAACACCATATATTTT
d_call: -; clone_size: -; j_call: TRBJ2-7; v_call: TRBV27; cdr3_aa: CASSLGASYEQYF; cdr3_nt: TGTGCCAGCAGTTTAGGGGCTTCCTACGAGCAGTACTTC
d_call: TRBD2; clone_size: -; j_call: TRBJ2-1; v_call: TRBV29-1; cdr3_aa: CSVRTSGRNHEQFF; cdr3_nt: TGCAGCGTGCGTACTAGCGGGAGGAACCATGAGCAGTTCTTC
d_call: TRBD1; clone_size: -; j_call: TRBJ1-5; v_call: TRBV4-1; cdr3_aa: CASSQLQGDQPQHF; cdr3_nt: TGCGCCAGCAGCCAACTACAGGGGGATCAGCCCCAGCATTTT
d_call: TRBD2; clone_size: -; j_call: TRBJ2-7; v_call: TRBV7-9; cdr3_aa: CSSSLEGGSYEQYF; cdr3_nt: TGTTCCAGCAGCTTAGAGGGAGGGAGCTACGAGCAGTACTTC
d_call: TRBD1; clone_size: -; j_call: TRBJ1-5; v_call: TRBV6-1; cdr3_aa: CASRVDRGGNQPQHF; cdr3_nt: TGTGCCAGCAGGGTCGACAGGGGCGGGAATCAGCCCCAGCATTTT
d_call: -; clone_size: once; j_call: TRBJ1-2; v_call: TRBV5-5; cdr3_aa: CASSTRGSGGYYGYTF; cdr3_nt: TGTGCCAGCAGCACAAGGGGGTCGGGAGGCTACTATGGCTACACCTTC
d_call: -; clone_size: -; j_call: TRBJ2-7; v_call: TRBV18; cdr3_aa: CASSPLSSYEQYF; cdr3_nt: TGTGCCAGCTCCCCCCTGAGCTCCTACGAGCAGTACTTC
d_call: -; clone_size: -; j_call: TRBJ1-2; v_call: TRBV9; cdr3_aa: CASSVSYEGMNYGYTF; cdr3_nt: TGTGCCAGCAGCGTATCGTATGAGGGAATGAACTATGGCTACACCTTC
d_call: TRBD2; clone_size: once; j_call: TRBJ2-1; v_call: TRBV29-1; cdr3_aa: CSVVGTSAYNEQFF; cdr3_nt: TGCAGCGTTGTAGGGACTAGCGCGTACAATGAGCAGTTCTTC
d_call: -; clone_size: -; j_call: TRBJ1-2; v_call: TRBV12-2; cdr3_aa: CASRFAGPGQPPGVGGYTF; cdr3_nt: TGTGCAAGTCGCTTCGCAGGGCCGGGACAGCCCCCAGGAGTTGGGGGCTACACCTTC
d_call: -; clone_size: -; j_call: TRBJ2-3; v_call: TRBV9; cdr3_aa: CASSAAGTLNTDTQYF; cdr3_nt: TGTGCCAGCAGCGCAGCCGGGACTCTAAACACAGATACGCAGTATTTT
d_call: -; clone_size: few; j_call: TRBJ1-1; v_call: TRBV5-8; cdr3_aa: CASSLGVDRLNTEAFF; cdr3_nt: TGTGCCAGCAGCTTGGGGGTGGACAGATTGAACACTGAAGCTTTCTTT
d_call: -; clone_size: -; j_call: TRBJ2-7; v_call: TRBV5-1; cdr3_aa: CASSWRQESLGEQYF; cdr3_nt: TGCGCCAGCAGCTGGAGACAGGAGTCATTGGGCGAGCAGTACTTC
d_call: -; clone_size: -; j_call: TRBJ2-1; v_call: TRBV7-9; cdr3_aa: CASSLGHYSLASSYNEQFF; cdr3_nt: TGTGCCAGCAGCTTAGGCCATTATAGCTTAGCATCCTCCTACAATGAGCAGTTCTTC
d_call: -; clone_size: -; j_call: TRBJ1-2; v_call: TRBV5-4; cdr3_aa: CASRGLGGRGYTF; cdr3_nt: TGTGCCAGCAGGGGACTTGGGGGACGTGGCTACACCTTC
d_call: -; clone_size: -; j_call: TRBJ1-4; v_call: TRBV7-8; cdr3_aa: CASSLRLEGGEKLFF; cdr3_nt: TGTGCCAGCAGCTTACGGTTAGAGGGTGGAGAAAAACTGTTTTTT
d_call: -; clone_size: -; j_call: TRBJ2-7; v_call: TRBV13; cdr3_aa: CASSSYRETYEQYF; cdr3_nt: TGTGCCAGCAGCTCTTACAGGGAAACCTACGAGCAGTACTTC
d_call: -; clone_size: few; j_call: TRBJ2-3; v_call: TRBV7-3; cdr3_aa: CASSPDSYTQYF; cdr3_nt: TGTGCCAGCAGCCCAGACAGCTATACGCAGTATTTT
d_call: TRBD2; clone_size: -; j_call: TRBJ2-1; v_call: TRBV9; cdr3_aa: CASSVGVAGVGNEQFF; cdr3_nt: TGTGCCAGCAGCGTAGGGGTAGCGGGAGTTGGCAATGAGCAGTTCTTC